These 30 T cell receptor beta chains were all obtained from the same sample, sequenced in a study of blood T cells in healthy people across ages. Sample-barcoded 5' priming and a J-beta primer mix drove a second PCR of about 7 to 12 cycles. MiXCR was run by TCRdb on the 5' RACE reads, yielding one entry per CDR3 protein. Of about 1 million distinct CDR3 sequences in the sample, more than 40% were seen once. The specimen was blood. Receptors were obtained from a woman aged 60-75 years in good health.

The V and J genes are TRBV27 and TRBJ2-1, with 9 positions matching TRBD2. With the DNA end fitting TRBJ2-7 better, the J assignment may be wrong. CDR1 is MNHEY, CDR2 SMNVEV, per germline (reference sequence). This CDR3 spans 19 amino acids. CDR3 DNA: TGTGCCAGCAGTTTAGAAGGTAGCGGGAGACCAACCTCCTACAATGAGCAGTACTTC. Its translation: CASSLEGSGRPTSYNEQYF.

The chain joins TRBV20-1 to TRBJ2-7, with TRBD2 matching 13 bases. Trimming removed 5 bases from V and 3 bases from J; junction bases left unmatched: 1. The CDR3 is made up of 13 amino acids. The V gene's germline CDR1 is DFQATT and CDR2 SNEGSKA (reference sequence). CDR3 amino acids: CSAWTSGGYEQYF. The CDR3 DNA follows: TGCAGTGCTTGGACTAGCGGGGGCTACGAGCAGTACTTC.

This clonotype has more than one count but fewer than ten. The rearrangement links TRBV5-1 to TRBJ2-7; D is unclear. Trimming pared 4 bases from V and 7 bases from J, leaving 15 bases between. The CDR3 length is 13 residues. The V gene's germline CDR1 is SGHRS and CDR2 YFSETQ. The chain's CDR3 is CASSRSAYEEQYF. The DNA of the CDR3 is TGCGCCAGCAGCAGGTCAGCTTACGAAGAGCAGTACTTC.

This chain uses TRBV20-1 with TRBJ2-1; 12 positions agree with TRBD2. The V gene's germline CDR1 is DFQATT and CDR2 SNEGSKA (reference sequence). The CDR3 is 14 amino acids. The trim removed 0 bases at V and 8 bases at J, leaving 2 bases unmatched. The CDR3 nucleotides are TGCAGTGCTAGAGAGACTAGCGGGGGCTATGAGCAGTTCTTC. This codes for CSARETSGGYEQFF.

This clonotype appeared a few times. The chain has TRBV20-1 and TRBJ2-7, with TRBD2 matching over 9 bases. Trimming at V came to 2 bases and at J to 3 bases, leaving 8 bases not matched to a gene. CDR1 DFQATT and CDR2 SNEGSKA come from the germline V gene (reference sequence). The CDR3 is made up of 15 amino acids. The CDR3 sequence is CSARPTLSGSYEQYF. Written as DNA, the CDR3 is TGCAGTGCTAGACCGACCCTTAGCGGGAGCTACGAGCAGTACTTC.

On this clonotype itself: Given a much more abundant clone one base away, this may be a read error. The rearrangement links TRBV25-1 to TRBJ2-3; TRBD1 is a possible D gene (6 bases). Per germline, CDR1 MGHDK and CDR2 SYGVNS. This CDR3 is built from 13 residues. The CDR3 is CAGSGTGTDTQYF. The CDR3 DNA reads as TGTGCCGGCAGTGGCACAGGGACAGATACGCAGTATTTT.

In its sample, this clonotype was seen a few times. The chain employs TRBV28 and TRBJ2-4, with D maybe TRBD2 (5 bases). CDR1 and CDR2 (germline): MDHEN, SYDVKM. The CDR3 sequence is 15 residues long. Trimming took 3 bases from V and 3 from J, leaving 12 bases between them. DNA for the CDR3: TGTGCCAGCAGTTTGGGCCCGAGGGTCAAAAACATTCAGTACTTC. Protein product: CASSLGPRVKNIQYF.

This chain joins TRBV2 and TRBJ2-3, with D perhaps TRBD2 (5 bases). The CDR3 is made up of 15 amino acids. Germline V CDR1 and CDR2: SNHLY, FYNNEI. Trimming took off 4 bases at V and 4 bases at J, with 15 bases between the two ends. The CDR3 sequence: CASSVLRARADTQYF. In nucleotides, the CDR3 is TGTGCCAGCAGTGTCCTGCGGGCTCGGGCAGATACGCAGTATTTT.

This chain uses TRBV4-2 with TRBJ2-5; 11 positions agree with TRBD2. V gave up 1 base and J gave up 5 bases; unmatched junction bases: 6. Germline-derived CDR1 and CDR2 are LGHNA and YNFKEQ. The CDR3 covers 16 residues. The CDR3: CASSQAFSGREETQYF. The CDR3 nucleotides are TGTGCCAGCAGCCAAGCTTTTAGCGGGAGGGAGGAGACCCAGTACTTC.

The gene calls are TRBV6-1 and TRBJ2-5; D is perhaps TRBD2 (5 bases). The better agreement between TRBJ2-7 and the DNA end casts doubt on the J call. Looked up from germline, CDR1 is MNHNS and CDR2 is SASEGT. This CDR3 is 16 amino acids long. The CDR3 DNA follows: TGTGCCAGCAGTGAAGCGAGGCGGGTAGATCCCTACGAGCAGTACTTC. Its translation is CASSEARRVDPYEQYF.

J is TRBJ2-1 and V is TRBV6-6; D gene unclear. The CDR3 totals 12 residues. CDR1 MNHNY and CDR2 SVGAGI come from the germline V gene (reference sequence). The V and J ends lost 5 bases and 6 bases respectively, with 8 bases between them. The DNA for the CDR3 is TGTGCCAGCAGTCCCTATCCCAATGAGCAGTTCTTC. Residues: CASSPYPNEQFF.

V gene TRBV5-1 combines with J gene TRBJ2-5, with D maybe TRBD1 (5 bases). The assigned J gene may be wrong: the sequence end matches TRBJ2-7 better. The CDR3 loop spans 14 amino acids. CDR1 and CDR2 from the germline V gene are SGHRS and YFSETQ. CDR3 amino acids: CASSLTGPYFEQYF. CDR3 DNA sequence: TGCGCCAGCAGCTTGACAGGTCCTTATTTCGAGCAGTACTTC.

The CDR3 bases are TGTGCCAGCAGCTTAGCGGGGGGGACTAGCGGGTTTTACGAGCAGTACTTC. Translation: CASSLAGGTSGFYEQYF. The V gene is TRBV7-2, the J gene TRBJ2-7, with 12 nucleotides matching TRBD2. Germline CDR1 reads SGHTA; CDR2 reads FQGNSA. Trimming removed 0 bases from V and 4 bases from J; junction bases left unmatched: 7. The CDR3 consists of 17 residues.

This clonotype was counted between two and nine times. The gene calls are TRBV20-1 and TRBJ2-5; 7 bases match TRBD2. This CDR3 is 16 amino acids long. V lost 0 bases and J lost 3; bases outside the gene matches: 10. In germline, CDR1 is DFQATT, CDR2 SNEGSKA (reference sequence). This chain's CDR3 is CSARDPRRTRKETQYF. The CDR3 region has the DNA TGCAGTGCTAGAGATCCCCGAAGGACTAGAAAAGAGACCCAGTACTTC.

This clonotype appeared a few times. The chain recombines TRBV7-2 with TRBJ2-7, with unresolved D. CDR1 SGHTA and CDR2 FQGNSA come from the germline V gene. There are 12 residues in the CDR3. Trimming removed 5 bases at V and 3 bases at J, with 8 bases between. The CDR3 protein is CASSAIFYEQYF. CDR3 bases: TGTGCCAGCAGCGCAATCTTCTACGAGCAGTACTTC.

This clonotype appeared once. V gene TRBV27 combines with J gene TRBJ2-7, with D tentatively TRBD1 (6 bases). CDR1 MNHEY and CDR2 SMNVEV come from the germline V gene (reference sequence). The CDR3 covers 14 residues. The V end was cut by 3 bases, the J end by 3 bases, with 12 bases between. The DNA of the CDR3 is TGTGCCAGCAGTTTTGGGGGCGTGAACTACGAGCAGTACTTC. Amino acid sequence: CASSFGGVNYEQYF.

This clonotype was seen a few times. The chain has TRBV29-1 and TRBJ2-7, with D possibly matching TRBD2 (6 bases). Trimming left V 3 bases short and J 3 bases short, with 6 bases between. This CDR3 has 11 residues. Germline CDR1 and CDR2: SQVTM and ANQGSEA. The CDR3 DNA follows: TGCAGCGTTGACGGGGGCTACGAGCAGTACTTC. It codes for CSVDGGYEQYF.

The chain joins TRBV3-1 to TRBJ2-5, with 10 bases lining up with TRBD2. V gave up 0 bases and J gave up 11 bases; unmatched junction bases: 12. This CDR3 comprises 16 residues. CDR1 and CDR2 (germline): LGHDT, YNNKEL (reference sequence). CDR3 DNA: TGTGCCAGCAGCCAAGAGCCCAGCGGGAGGGCCAATGAGCAGTACTTC. This translates into CASSQEPSGRANEQYF.

CDR3 nucleotide sequence: TGCAGCGTTGCTGGGACTAGCGGGAGCTCCTACGAGCAGTACTTC. Translation gives CSVAGTSGSSYEQYF. The V call is TRBV29-1, the J call TRBJ2-7; 14 bases are shared with TRBD2. Germline-derived CDR1 and CDR2 are SQVTM and ANQGSEA. There are 15 residues in the CDR3. With V trimmed by 4 bases and J by 0 bases, 2 bases remained unmatched.

The chain carries TRBV28 and TRBJ1-1; no reliable D call. Trimming pared 3 bases from V and 0 bases from J, leaving 5 bases between. The germline V gene has CDR1 MDHEN and CDR2 SYDVKM. CDR3 length equals 13 residues. CDR3 sequence reads: CASSFGMNTEAFF. CDR3 nucleotides: TGTGCCAGCAGTTTTGGGATGAACACTGAAGCTTTCTTT.

Points on this clonotype: A junction boundary mismatches the germline segment, possibly from a read error. V is TRBV7-9 and J is TRBJ2-5; 11 nucleotides line up with TRBD2. The J call may be incorrect, as the DNA end agrees better with TRBJ2-7. CDR1 and CDR2 from the germline V gene are SEHNR and FQNEAQ (reference sequence). This CDR3 has 16 amino acids. The CDR3 nucleotides read TGTGCCTGCAGCTTAGGGTGGGGGACTAGCGGCTACGAGCAGTACTTC. This codes for CACSLGWGTSGYEQYF.

V gene TRBV20-1 combines with J gene TRBJ2-4; D remains unclear. The J call may be wrong; the DNA end is better matched by TRBJ2-7. Germline CDR1 reads DFQATT; CDR2 reads SNEGSKA (reference sequence). The CDR3 sequence is 14 residues long. CDR3 nucleotides: TGCAGTGCTACCGCGCTAGTCGAGTCAGTCGAGCAGTACTTC. Protein: CSATALVESVEQYF.

This chain joins TRBV12-5 and TRBJ1-1; D is unresolved. The CDR3 covers 16 residues. Germline lookup yields CDR1 LGHNT and CDR2 FRNRAP. The V end was cut by 0 bases, the J end by 4 bases, with 15 bases between. In DNA, the CDR3 is TGTGCTAGTGGTTTGGTAATTGCTTCGGGAGGCACTGAAGCTTTCTTT. The encoded protein is CASGLVIASGGTEAFF.

The chain uses TRBV7-2 and TRBJ2-3, with 11 nucleotides matching TRBD2. Germline CDR1 and CDR2: SGHTA and FQGNSA. V shed 4 bases, J shed 5 bases, and the junction held 8 bases outside the gene matches. This CDR3 region has 16 residues. Here the CDR3 DNA reads TGTGCCAGCAGCTCCCCTAGCGGGAGGTTCAAAGATACGCAGTATTTT. Encoded protein: CASSSPSGRFKDTQYF.

This clonotype has more than one count but fewer than ten. The chain couples TRBV10-3 to TRBJ1-2; 12 bases align to TRBD1. This CDR3 has 16 residues. Germline values: CDR1 ENHRY, CDR2 SYGVKD. The J segment lost 6 bases and the V segment lost 6 bases, leaving 11 bases of the junction unmatched. The CDR3 DNA reads TGTGCCATCAGCGCCGGGACAGGGGGCGGTTGGGATGGCTACACCTTC. Translating it yields CAISAGTGGGWDGYTF.

This clonotype came up a few times. The V and J genes are TRBV3-1 and TRBJ2-7; 9 positions agree with TRBD1. CDR1 is LGHDT, CDR2 YNNKEL, per germline (reference sequence). J was trimmed by 5 bases and V by 8 bases; bases with no gene match: 10. CDR3 length: 14 residues. The CDR3 sequence: CASHPGQGVNEQYF. CDR3 nucleotides: TGTGCCAGCCACCCGGGACAGGGCGTGAACGAGCAGTACTTC.

V and J are TRBV6-5 and TRBJ2-1; D is possibly TRBD1 (5 bases). The CDR3 loop spans 12 amino acids. V was pared by 4 bases and J by 10 bases, with 11 bases between. The V gene's germline CDR1 is MNHEY and CDR2 SVGAGI. The CDR3 region is CASSSGINEQFF. The CDR3 DNA follows: TGTGCCAGCAGTTCAGGGATTAACGAGCAGTTCTTC.

The table lists this clonotype with many counts. This sequence joins TRBV7-8 and TRBJ2-1, with 10 bases lining up with TRBD2. Per germline, CDR1 SGHVS and CDR2 FQNEAQ. V was clipped by 5 bases and J by 13 bases; unmatched bases: 5. The CDR3 sequence is 12 residues long. As DNA, the CDR3 is TGTGCCAGCAGCCCATCTAGCGGGAGACAGTTCTTC. Amino acids: CASSPSSGRQFF.

Ten or more counts support this clonotype. The chain links TRBV7-3 to TRBJ2-3, with D possibly TRBD2 on 5 matching bases. This CDR3 contains 13 residues. The V end was cut by 5 bases, the J end by 7 bases, with 13 bases between. Germline V gene data show CDR1 as SGHTA and CDR2 as FQGTGA. The CDR3 DNA sequence: TGTGCCAGCAGCCCCCCCTCGGGGAATACGCAGTATTTT. Protein product: CASSPPSGNTQYF.

The chain recombines TRBV19 with TRBJ1-5, with D perhaps matching TRBD1 (5 bases). Trimming removed 7 bases at V and 7 bases at J, with 14 bases between. This CDR3 is 13 amino acids long. CDR1 is LNHDA and CDR2 is SQIVND in the germline V gene (reference sequence). DNA for the CDR3: TGTGCCAGTAATGATCAGGGAAACCAGCCCCAGCATTTT. Translation gives CASNDQGNQPQHF.